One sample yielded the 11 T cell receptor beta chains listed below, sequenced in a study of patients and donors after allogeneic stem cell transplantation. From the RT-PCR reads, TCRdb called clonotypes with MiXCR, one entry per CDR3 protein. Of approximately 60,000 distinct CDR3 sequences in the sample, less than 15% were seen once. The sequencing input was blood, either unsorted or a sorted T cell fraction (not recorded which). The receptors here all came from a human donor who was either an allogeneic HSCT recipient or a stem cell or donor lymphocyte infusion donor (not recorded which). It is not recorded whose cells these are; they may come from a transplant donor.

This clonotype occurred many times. The CDR3 bases are TGTGCCATCAGTGTCGAGCGGGGTTCCCACAATGAGCAGTTCTTC. Translation gives CAISVERGSHNEQFF. J is TRBJ2-1 and V is TRBV10-3, with TRBD2 matching over 7 bases. Trimming cost V 4 bases and J 5 bases; bases outside gene matches: 8. The CDR3 has 15 amino acids. The germline CDR1 and CDR2 sequences are ENHRY and SYGVKD.

The CDR3 loop reads CASSRTTGNGIMGYTF. The CDR3 DNA reads TGTGCCAGCAGCCGTACGACAGGGAATGGGATAATGGGCTACACCTTC. V usage is TRBV4-2 and J usage is TRBJ1-2, with 7 bases identical to TRBD1. The CDR3 is made up of 16 amino acids. With 4 bases clipped from V and 8 bases from J, the junction kept 16 bases outside the gene matches. Looked up from germline, CDR1 is LGHNA and CDR2 is YNFKEQ.

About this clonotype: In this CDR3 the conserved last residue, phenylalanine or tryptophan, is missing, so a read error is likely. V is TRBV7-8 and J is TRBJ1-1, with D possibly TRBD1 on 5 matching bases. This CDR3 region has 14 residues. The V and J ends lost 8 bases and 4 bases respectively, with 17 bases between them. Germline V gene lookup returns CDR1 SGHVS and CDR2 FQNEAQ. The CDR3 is CASETGPRGTEAFL. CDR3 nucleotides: TGTGCCAGCGAGACGGGGCCCCGGGGCACTGAAGCTTTCTTG.

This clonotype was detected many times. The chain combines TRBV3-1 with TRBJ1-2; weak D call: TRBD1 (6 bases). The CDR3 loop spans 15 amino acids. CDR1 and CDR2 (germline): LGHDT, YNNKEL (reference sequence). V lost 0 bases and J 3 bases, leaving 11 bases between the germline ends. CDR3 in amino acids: CASSQDRTDHYGYTF. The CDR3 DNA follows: TGTGCCAGCAGCCAAGATCGGACAGACCACTATGGCTACACCTTC.

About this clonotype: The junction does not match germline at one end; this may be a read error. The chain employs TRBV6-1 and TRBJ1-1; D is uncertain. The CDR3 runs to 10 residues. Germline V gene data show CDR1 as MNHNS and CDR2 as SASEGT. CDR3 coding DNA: TGTGCCAGCAGTTACCTACAGAAGCCCTTT. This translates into CASSYLQKPF.

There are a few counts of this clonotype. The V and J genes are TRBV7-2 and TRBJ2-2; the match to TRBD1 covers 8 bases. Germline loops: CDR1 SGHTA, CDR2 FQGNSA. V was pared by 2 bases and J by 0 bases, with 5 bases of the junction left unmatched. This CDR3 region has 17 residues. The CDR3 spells CASSLSLDRANTGELFF. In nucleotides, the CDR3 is TGTGCCAGCAGCTTAAGTCTGGACAGGGCGAACACCGGGGAGCTGTTTTTT.

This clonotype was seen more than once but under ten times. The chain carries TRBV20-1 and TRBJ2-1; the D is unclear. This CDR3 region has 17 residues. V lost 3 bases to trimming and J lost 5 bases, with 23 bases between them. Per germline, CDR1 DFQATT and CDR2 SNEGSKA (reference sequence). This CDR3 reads CSASNVGLFRLDNEQFF. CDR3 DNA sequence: TGCAGTGCTAGTAACGTTGGTTTGTTCCGTTTGGACAATGAGCAGTTCTTC.

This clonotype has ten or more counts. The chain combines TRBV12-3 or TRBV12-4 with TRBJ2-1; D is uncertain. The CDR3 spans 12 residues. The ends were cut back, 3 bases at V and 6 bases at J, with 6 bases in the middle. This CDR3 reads CASSFSFNEQFF. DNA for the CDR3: TGTGCCAGCAGTTTTAGCTTCAATGAGCAGTTCTTC.

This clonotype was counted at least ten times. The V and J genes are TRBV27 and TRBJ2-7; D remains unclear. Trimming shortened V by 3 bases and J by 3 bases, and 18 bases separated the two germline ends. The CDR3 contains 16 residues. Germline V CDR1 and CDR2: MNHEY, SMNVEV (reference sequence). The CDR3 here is CASSLFPPDQSYEQYF. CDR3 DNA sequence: TGTGCCAGCAGTTTGTTCCCCCCGGATCAGAGCTACGAGCAGTACTTC.

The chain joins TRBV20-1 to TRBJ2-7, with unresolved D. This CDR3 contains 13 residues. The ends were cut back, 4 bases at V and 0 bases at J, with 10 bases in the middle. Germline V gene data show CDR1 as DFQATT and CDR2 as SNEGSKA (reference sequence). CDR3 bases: TGCAGTGCTACTACGGCCGCCTCCTACGAGCAGTACTTC. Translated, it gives CSATTAASYEQYF.

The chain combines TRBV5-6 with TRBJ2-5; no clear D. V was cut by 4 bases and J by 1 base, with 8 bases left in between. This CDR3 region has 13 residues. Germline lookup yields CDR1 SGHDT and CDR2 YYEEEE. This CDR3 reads CASSGIPQETQYF. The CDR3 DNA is TGTGCCAGCAGCGGGATTCCCCAAGAGACCCAGTACTTC.